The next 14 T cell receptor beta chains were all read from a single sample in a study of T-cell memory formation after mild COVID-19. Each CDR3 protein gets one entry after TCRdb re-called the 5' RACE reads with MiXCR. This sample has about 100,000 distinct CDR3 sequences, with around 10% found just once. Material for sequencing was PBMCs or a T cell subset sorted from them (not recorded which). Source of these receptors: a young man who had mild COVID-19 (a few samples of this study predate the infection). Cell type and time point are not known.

The CDR3 here is CASSLTAPGGDTDTQYF. The CDR3 DNA reads as TGTGCCAGCAGCTTAACAGCCCCGGGGGGGGATACAGATACGCAGTATTTT. V and J are TRBV7-3 and TRBJ2-3; 8 nucleotides line up with TRBD2. This CDR3 is built from 17 residues. Per germline, CDR1 SGHTA and CDR2 FQGTGA. The V segment lost 0 bases and the J segment 3 bases; nucleotides outside the gene matches: 8.

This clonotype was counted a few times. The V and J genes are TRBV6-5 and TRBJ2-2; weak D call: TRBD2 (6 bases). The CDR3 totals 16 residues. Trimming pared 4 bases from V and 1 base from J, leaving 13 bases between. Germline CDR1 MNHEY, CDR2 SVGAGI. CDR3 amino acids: CASSFGTGWNTGELFF. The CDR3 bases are TGTGCCAGCAGTTTTGGGACTGGATGGAACACCGGGGAGCTGTTTTTT.

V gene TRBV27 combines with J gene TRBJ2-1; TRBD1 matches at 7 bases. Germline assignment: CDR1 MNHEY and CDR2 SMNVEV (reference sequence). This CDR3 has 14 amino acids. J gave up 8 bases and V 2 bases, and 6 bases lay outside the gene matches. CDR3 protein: CASSLVTGVHEQFF. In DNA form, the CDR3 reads TGTGCCAGCAGTTTAGTTACAGGGGTCCATGAGCAGTTCTTC.

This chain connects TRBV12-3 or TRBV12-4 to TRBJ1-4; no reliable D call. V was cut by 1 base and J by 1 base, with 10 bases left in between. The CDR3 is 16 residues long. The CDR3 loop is CASSLEEGRTNEKLFF. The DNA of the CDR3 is TGTGCCAGCAGTTTAGAAGAGGGCAGAACTAATGAAAAACTGTTTTTT.

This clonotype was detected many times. CDR3 loop: CASSASGNEQFF. CDR3 bases: TGTGCCAGTAGTGCGTCGGGGAATGAGCAGTTCTTC. V usage is TRBV19 and J usage is TRBJ2-1, with D perhaps matching TRBD2 (5 bases). This CDR3 is built from 12 residues. The V gene's germline CDR1 is LNHDA and CDR2 SQIVND (reference sequence). V was pared by 5 bases and J by 7 bases, with 9 bases between.

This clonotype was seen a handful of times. The CDR3 DNA reads as TGTGCCAGCAGCTTATCTCCCCTCTACGAGCAGTACGTC. Translating gives CASSLSPLYEQYV. V gene TRBV11-2 combines with J gene TRBJ2-7; unclear D gene. The CDR3 has 13 residues. Germline-derived CDR1 and CDR2 are SGHAT and FQNNGV. V dropped 2 bases and J dropped 3 bases, with 8 bases sitting between them.

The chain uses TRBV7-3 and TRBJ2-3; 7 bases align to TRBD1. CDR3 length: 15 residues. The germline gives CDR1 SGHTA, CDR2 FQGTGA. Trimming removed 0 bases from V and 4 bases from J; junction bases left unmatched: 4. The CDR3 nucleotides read TGTGCCAGCAGCTTAACTCCAGGGACAGCAGATACGCAGTATTTT. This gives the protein CASSLTPGTADTQYF. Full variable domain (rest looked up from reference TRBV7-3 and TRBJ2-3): GAGVSQTPSNKVTEKGKYVELRCDPISGHTALYWYRQSLGQGPEFLIYFQGTGAADDSGLPNDRFFAVRPEGSVSTLKIQRTERGDSAVYLCASSLTPGTADTQYFGPGTRLTVL.

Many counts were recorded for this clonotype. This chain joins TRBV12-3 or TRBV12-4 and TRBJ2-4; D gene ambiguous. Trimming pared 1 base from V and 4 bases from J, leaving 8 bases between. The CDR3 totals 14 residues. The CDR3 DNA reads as TGTGCCAGCAGTTTAGTTTCAGATAAAAACATTCAGTACTTC. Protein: CASSLVSDKNIQYF.

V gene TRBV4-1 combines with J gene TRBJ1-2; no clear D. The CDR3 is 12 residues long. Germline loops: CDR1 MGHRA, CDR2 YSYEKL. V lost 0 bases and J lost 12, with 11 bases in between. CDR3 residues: CASSQETSIHTF. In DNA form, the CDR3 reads TGCGCCAGCAGCCAAGAAACAAGTATCCACACCTTC.

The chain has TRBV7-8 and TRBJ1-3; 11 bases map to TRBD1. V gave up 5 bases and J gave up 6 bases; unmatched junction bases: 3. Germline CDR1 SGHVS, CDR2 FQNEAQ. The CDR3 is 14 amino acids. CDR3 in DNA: TGTGCCAGCAGCCGGGGACAGGGGGTAAACACCATATATTTT. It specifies CASSRGQGVNTIYF.

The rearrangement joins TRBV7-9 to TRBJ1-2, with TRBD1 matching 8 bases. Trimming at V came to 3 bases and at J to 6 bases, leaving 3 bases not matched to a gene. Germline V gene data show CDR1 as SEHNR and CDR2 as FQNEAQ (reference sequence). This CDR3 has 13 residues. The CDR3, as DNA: TGTGCCAGCAGCTTGTCAGGGGGCAATGGCTACACCTTC. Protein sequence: CASSLSGGNGYTF. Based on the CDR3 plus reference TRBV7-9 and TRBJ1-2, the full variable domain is DTGVSQNPRHKITKRGQNVTFRCDPISEHNRLYWYRQTLGQGPEFLTYFQNEAQLEKSRLLSDRFSAERPKGSFSTLEIQRTEQGDSAMYLCASSLSGGNGYTFGSGTRLTVV.

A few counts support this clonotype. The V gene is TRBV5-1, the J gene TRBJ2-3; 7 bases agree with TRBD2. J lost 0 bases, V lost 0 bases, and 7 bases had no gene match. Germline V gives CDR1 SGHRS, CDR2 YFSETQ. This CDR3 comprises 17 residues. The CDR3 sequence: CASSLGDYRPSTDTQYF. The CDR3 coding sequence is TGCGCCAGCAGCTTGGGGGACTACCGACCTAGCACAGATACGCAGTATTTT.

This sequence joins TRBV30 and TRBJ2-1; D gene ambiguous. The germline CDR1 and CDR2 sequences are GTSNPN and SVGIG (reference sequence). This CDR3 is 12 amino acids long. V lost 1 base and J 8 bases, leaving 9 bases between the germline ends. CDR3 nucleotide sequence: TGTGCCTGGAGTGGGGATCGGGATGAGCAGTTCTTC. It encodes CAWSGDRDEQFF.

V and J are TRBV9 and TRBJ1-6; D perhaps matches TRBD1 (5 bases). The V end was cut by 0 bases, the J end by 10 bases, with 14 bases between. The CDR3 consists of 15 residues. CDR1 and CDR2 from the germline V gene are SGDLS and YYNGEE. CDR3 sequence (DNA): TGTGCCAGCAGCGTAGTAGGCAGGGCTGGATCACCCCTCCACTTT. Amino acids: CASSVVGRAGSPLHF.